The rows below give T cell receptor gamma chains drawn from one sample of a study of intestinal T cells in coeliac disease. TCRdb reapplied CATT to the multiplex PCR reads. The sample carries approximately 1,400 gamma-chain clones, around three fifths recorded once. Sample: a duodenal biopsy. These receptors all come from a human donor with celiac disease. Both conserved end residues are trimmed from each CDR3.

>TRGV5|TRGJ1/TRGJ2
ATWGRLGEYYKKL
>TRGV10|TRGJ1/TRGJ2
AAWDAPLNYHKKL
>TRGV9|TRGJ1/TRGJ2
ALWGVWDYYKKL
>TRGV2|TRGJ1/TRGJ2
ATWDGPPRSYYKKL
>TRGV8|TRGJ1/TRGJ2
APGIVPKKL
>TRGV3|TRGJ1/TRGJ2
ATWDRRGVLYKKL
>TRGV3|TRGJ1/TRGJ2
ATWDRPGDYKKL
>TRGV5|TRGJ1/TRGJ2
ATWDRRVYKKL
>TRGV4|TRGJ1/TRGJ2
ATWDFKTYYKKL
>TRGV2|TRGJ1/TRGJ2
ATWDGLRGVRKL
>TRGV3|TRGJ1/TRGJ2
ATWDERQRNL
>TRGV3|TRGJ1/TRGJ2
ATWDRPKMGYYKKL
>TRGV8|TRGJ1/TRGJ2
ATWDRMCGYYKKL
>TRGV10|TRGJ1/TRGJ2
AAWDYNYKKL
>TRGV10|TRGJP1
AAWICWFKI
>TRGV5|TRGJ1/TRGJ2
ATWNSYKKL
>TRGV2|TRGJ1/TRGJ2
ATWGGYKKL
>TRGV8|TRGJ1/TRGJ2
ATWDRNRSHYYKKL
>TRGV2|TRGJP1
ATWDGPYTIGWFKI
>TRGV10|TRGJP1
AAWDYTTGWFKI
>TRGV2|TRGJ1/TRGJ2
ATWDGPMGFDYKKL
>TRGV8|TRGJ1/TRGJ2
ATWAPPRDYKKL
>TRGV5P|TRGJ1/TRGJ2
ATWGGGNYYKKL
>TRGV2|TRGJ1/TRGJ2
ATWDGPGSYKKL
>TRGV3|TRGJ1/TRGJ2
ATVYLKL
>TRGV9|TRGJ1/TRGJ2
ALWETCLNKKL
>TRGV10|TRGJ1/TRGJ2
AAWDPEGYKKL
>TRGV4|TRGJ1/TRGJ2
ATWDPLRIYYKKL
>TRGV2|TRGJ1/TRGJ2
ATWDGGNYYKKL
>TRGV3|TRGJ1/TRGJ2
ATWDRPWGYKKL
>TRGV8|TRGJ1/TRGJ2
ATWDAQNYYKKL